This TCR beta chain was identified during a study of cytomegalovirus exposure and HLA in healthy donors. 13 Jbeta primers and 60 Vbeta primers were used for the PCR. This table comes from immunoSEQ multiplex PCR, and its TCRdb copy is limited to in-frame clones, with some not included. The sample has approximately 120,000 clones, about 73% seen once. Sequenced input: PBMCs. The sequence came from a woman aged 40 to 50 in good health and CMV-seronegative.

The CDR3 is CASSPLAGNGEQFF. The CDR3 nucleotides read TGCGCCAGCAGCCCACTAGCGGGGAACGGTGAGCAGTTCTTC. The rearrangement links TRBV4-3 to TRBJ2-1; 10 bases are a match to TRBD2. The CDR3 runs to 14 residues. Germline V gene data show CDR1 as LGHNA and CDR2 as YSLEER. V dropped 4 bases and J dropped 9; count of bases not matched to a gene: 6.